These 21 T cell receptor beta chains share one sample of origin, sequenced in a study of beta chain features in type 1 diabetes. Antigen specificity for these receptors is unknown. Study outcomes and limitations: Type 1 diabetes patients had moderately but significantly shorter TCRB CDR3s in all four CD4+ subsets.

Sequenced material consisted of expressed TCRB transcripts (all of the isolated RNA was reverse transcribed). TCRdb's copy holds only in-frame clones and misses some; the assay was immunoSEQ multiplex PCR. This table holds 500,000 to 800,000 clones, 9.5% to 15% found once. Sequenced input: naive CD4+ T cells from blood. The receptors here all came from a man aged 30 to 39 with type 1 diabetes.

The chain couples TRBV7-2 to TRBJ1-6, with unresolved D. CDR1 and CDR2 (germline): SGHTA, FQGNSA. V lost 4 bases and J 3 bases, leaving 4 bases between the germline ends. This CDR3 has 13 amino acids. CDR3 nucleotide sequence: TGTGCCAGCAGCTCTCACTATAATTCACCCCTCCACTTT. Encoded protein: CASSSHYNSPLHF.

V usage is TRBV30 and J usage is TRBJ1-3; no definite D call. With 3 bases removed from V and 2 bases from J, the gap between germline ends came to 17 bases. The CDR3 is made up of 16 amino acids. Germline assignment: CDR1 GTSNPN and CDR2 SVGIG (reference sequence). The DNA for the CDR3 is TGTGCCTGGAGCCCAACCCTCGGGAGGACTGGAAACACCATATATTTT. It yields the protein CAWSPTLGRTGNTIYF.

The V and J genes are TRBV23-1 and TRBJ1-1; D is unresolved. TRBV23-1 is marked as an open reading frame, function uncertain. V was clipped by 0 bases and J by 0 bases, with 11 bases between them. The CDR3 runs 16 residues. The CDR3 DNA sequence: TGCGCCAGCAGTCAATCGACCGACCCCCTGAACACTGAAGCTTTCTTT. Translating it yields CASSQSTDPLNTEAFF.

On this clone itself: Other DNA sequences from this sample encode an identical CDR3 as well. This chain links TRBV7-2 with TRBJ2-3; tentatively, D is TRBD2 (6 bases). V was clipped by 5 bases and J by 1 base, with 13 bases between them. Per the germline V gene, CDR1 is SGHTA and CDR2 is FQGNSA. The CDR3 spans 15 residues. CDR3 nucleotides: TGTGCCAGCAGCACCCGGACGGGAGGCACAGATACGCAGTATTTT. This encodes CASSTRTGGTDTQYF. Supplemented by reference TRBV7-2 and TRBJ2-3, the full variable domain reads GAGVSQSPSNKVTEKGKDVELRCDPISGHTALYWYRQSLGQGLEFLIYFQGNSAPDKSGLPSDRFSAERTGGSVSTLTIQRTQQEDSAVYLCASSTRTGGTDTQYFGPGTRLTVL.

The rearrangement joins TRBV10-3 to TRBJ1-5; possible D gene TRBD1, 6 bases. In germline, CDR1 is ENHRY, CDR2 SYGVKD. The CDR3 runs to 13 residues. Trimming took off 6 bases at V and 7 bases at J, with 13 bases between the two ends. CDR3 residues: CAIRSGVGQPQHF. The CDR3 coding sequence is TGTGCCATCAGGTCAGGGGTAGGACAGCCCCAGCATTTT.

The chain uses TRBV7-9 and TRBJ1-1, with D tentatively TRBD1 (5 bases). CDR3 length: 15 residues. Per the germline V gene, CDR1 is SEHNR and CDR2 is FQNEAQ (reference sequence). V lost 5 bases and J 4 bases, leaving 17 bases between the germline ends. As DNA, the CDR3 is TGTGCCAGCAGCCCAGGCAGGGAGTCGGCCACTGAAGCTTTCTTT. Protein: CASSPGRESATEAFF.

This clone appeared a few times. The rearrangement links TRBV6-5 to TRBJ1-1, with 8 bases fitting TRBD1. This CDR3 contains 16 residues. CDR1 is MNHEY, CDR2 SVGAGI, per germline. V gave up 3 bases and J gave up 0 bases; unmatched junction bases: 6. The CDR3 region has the DNA TGTGCCAGCAGTTATGTCGGACAGGGCATGAACACTGAAGCTTTCTTT. Protein product: CASSYVGQGMNTEAFF.

This clone was observed a handful of times. The chain carries TRBV9 and TRBJ2-5, with 8 bases lining up with TRBD2. V dropped 0 bases and J dropped 2; count of bases not matched to a gene: 6. The CDR3 sequence is 16 residues long. Germline V gives CDR1 SGDLS, CDR2 YYNGEE. The CDR3 bases are TGTGCCAGCAGCGTAGGGCCAGCGGGGGTTCAAGAGACCCAGTACTTC. Its protein is CASSVGPAGVQETQYF.

This rearrangement joins TRBV29-1 to TRBJ1-2, with TRBD1 identical over 8 bases. The CDR3 extends over 12 amino acids. With 6 bases clipped from V and 3 bases from J, the junction kept 3 bases outside the gene matches. CDR1 is SQVTM, CDR2 ANQGSEA, per germline. CDR3 residues: CSVEDRDYGYTF. CDR3 DNA: TGCAGCGTGGAGGACAGGGACTATGGCTACACCTTC.

This clone was observed a handful of times. This sequence joins TRBV19 and TRBJ1-2; D is unresolved. Looked up from germline, CDR1 is LNHDA and CDR2 is SQIVND (reference sequence). This CDR3 is built from 12 residues. V gave up 6 bases and J gave up 3 bases, with 8 bases separating them. The CDR3 reads CASSMRDYGYTF. Written as DNA, the CDR3 is TGTGCCAGTAGCATGCGGGACTATGGCTACACCTTC.

The genes are TRBV7-2 and TRBJ1-2, with D unclear. CDR1 is SGHTA, CDR2 FQGNSA, per germline. The CDR3 extends over 15 amino acids. The germline V and J ends were trimmed by 5 bases and 3 bases, with 16 bases remaining between them. The CDR3 coding sequence is TGTGCCAGCAGCCCCCGGGCAAGACCGGACTATGGCTACACCTTC. Protein: CASSPRARPDYGYTF.

This clone was seen a handful of times. CDR3 residues: CSVEFLSYNEQFF. CDR3 coding DNA: TGCAGCGTTGAATTTCTCTCCTACAATGAGCAGTTCTTC. The genes are TRBV29-1 and TRBJ2-1, with D hard to call. CDR1 is SQVTM, CDR2 ANQGSEA, per germline. The CDR3 sequence is 13 residues long. V lost 2 bases, J lost 0 bases, and 5 bases lay in between.

This clone has more than one count but fewer than ten. The chain recombines TRBV2 with TRBJ1-1; tentative D call: TRBD1 (5 bases). Trimming removed 2 bases from V and 5 bases from J, with 12 bases in between. The CDR3 extends over 14 amino acids. The germline V gene has CDR1 SNHLY and CDR2 FYNNEI. CDR3 loop: CASSERPGRTEAFF. The DNA of the CDR3 is TGTGCCAGCAGTGAACGTCCAGGGAGAACTGAAGCTTTCTTT. The variable domain in full, completed from reference TRBV2 and TRBJ1-1, reads EPEVTQTPSHQVTQMGQEVILRCVPISNHLYFYWYRQILGQKVEFLVSFYNNEISEKSEIFDDQFSVERPDGSNFTLKIRSTKLEDSAMYFCASSERPGRTEAFFGQGTRLTVV.

The J gene is TRBJ2-1, the V gene TRBV5-1, with D perhaps matching TRBD2 (5 bases). The germline V and J ends were trimmed by 8 bases and 6 bases, with 15 bases remaining between them. This CDR3 spans 13 amino acids. The germline V gene encodes CDR1 SGHRS and CDR2 YFSETQ. In DNA, the CDR3 is TGCGCCAGTAGACGGGGTGCTACCAATGAGCAGTTCTTC. Residues: CASRRGATNEQFF.

With regard to this clone: This sample also contains other DNA sequences that code for the same CDR3. V and J are TRBV25-1 and TRBJ1-3; a weak D match, TRBD1 (5 bases). The CDR3 spans 16 residues. The ends were cut back, 1 base at V and 1 base at J, with 11 bases in the middle. Germline CDR1 MGHDK, CDR2 SYGVNS. The CDR3 loop reads CASSESGLYSGNTIYF. The CDR3 DNA follows: TGTGCCAGCAGTGAATCGGGGCTTTATTCTGGAAACACCATATATTTT.

This clone was counted only a few times. The CDR3 sequence: CASSPGGTWGNTIYF. CDR3 bases: TGTGCCAGCAGTCCGGGCGGGACATGGGGAAACACCATATATTTT. V gene TRBV28 combines with J gene TRBJ1-3; TRBD1 might be the D (6 bases). This CDR3 is 15 amino acids long. With 5 bases removed from V and 4 bases from J, the gap between germline ends came to 15 bases. Germline V gives CDR1 MDHEN, CDR2 SYDVKM.

The chain recombines TRBV6-5 with TRBJ2-3; D perhaps matches TRBD1 (6 bases). Germline V gives CDR1 MNHEY, CDR2 SVGAGI. This CDR3 comprises 13 residues. V lost 6 bases to trimming and J lost 7 bases, with 14 bases between them. CDR3: CASSWGPINTQYF. CDR3 coding DNA: TGTGCCAGCAGCTGGGGGCCCATCAATACGCAGTATTTT.

The chain is built from TRBV11-1 and TRBJ2-1; D remains ambiguous. Germline V lookup: CDR1 SGHAT, CDR2 FQDESV (reference sequence). Trimming pared 5 bases from V and 10 bases from J, leaving 18 bases between. This CDR3 has 14 residues. CDR3 residues: CASSLPTGFGEQFF. In nucleotides, the CDR3 is TGTGCCAGCAGCCTTCCGACCGGGTTTGGAGAGCAGTTCTTC.

The chain is built from TRBV5-1 and TRBJ2-1, with no clear D. Between the trimmed V and J ends, which lost 1 base and 5 bases, there was a span of 10 bases. Germline V lookup: CDR1 SGHRS, CDR2 YFSETQ. This CDR3 spans 14 amino acids. In DNA, the CDR3 is TGCGCCAGCAGCTTGTTGGGGTTGAACAATGAGCAGTTCTTC. This sequence encodes CASSLLGLNNEQFF.

Notes on this clone: Other DNA sequences within the sample encode an identical CDR3. The V gene is TRBV5-1, the J gene TRBJ1-6; tentatively, D is TRBD1 (5 bases). CDR3 length: 14 amino acids. Germline assignment: CDR1 SGHRS and CDR2 YFSETQ. Trimming cost V 0 bases and J 8 bases, with 9 bases left between them. The CDR3 protein is CASSLGQGDSPLHF. DNA for the CDR3: TGCGCCAGCAGCTTGGGGCAGGGAGATTCACCCCTCCACTTT. The full variable domain, rest sourced from reference TRBV5-1 and TRBJ1-6, is KAGVTQTPRYLIKTRGQQVTLSCSPISGHRSVSWYQQTPGQGLQFLFEYFSETQRNKGNFPGRFSGRQFSNSRSEMNVSTLELGDSALYLCASSLGQGDSPLHFGNGTRLTVT.

This clone was seen a few times. The rearrangement links TRBV15 to TRBJ2-7, with 8 nucleotides matching TRBD1. Looked up from germline, CDR1 is LNHNV and CDR2 is YYDKDF (reference sequence). V shed 3 bases and J 2 bases; nucleotides not matched to a gene: 6. The CDR3 loop spans 15 amino acids. CDR3 sequence reads: CATSSGQGLTYEQYF. The CDR3 DNA sequence: TGTGCCACCAGCAGCGGACAGGGTCTAACCTACGAGCAGTACTTC.